These 7 T cell receptor beta chains were all obtained from the same sample, sequenced in a study of immune heterogeneity within non-small cell lung tumors. Samples each supplied around 600 ng of bulk tumor genomic DNA as template. While surgery was under way, several biopsies spaced far apart were taken per primary tumor. The patients were newly diagnosed with non-small cell lung cancer, had not been treated, and had curative surgery. Multiplex PCR employing 32 V and 13 J primers generated amplicons of the TCR beta CDR3. Each CDR3 protein gets one entry after TCRdb re-called the multiplex PCR reads with MiXCR. The data show tens of thousands of distinct CDR3 sequences, with around 30% seen just once and 4% held by the top ten. The sample comprised lung tumor tissue. These receptors originate from a man aged 40-50 years with non-small cell lung cancer.

This clonotype was counted between two and nine times. CDR3 residues: CASSSGQGWGSPLHF. The CDR3 nucleotides are TGTGCCAGCAGCTCCGGACAGGGCTGGGGGTCACCCCTCCACTTT. The chain recombines TRBV7-9 with TRBJ1-6, with 8 bases fitting TRBD1. Trimming cost V 4 bases and J 10 bases; bases outside gene matches: 9. The germline V gene encodes CDR1 SEHNR and CDR2 FQNEAQ (reference sequence). This CDR3 comprises 15 residues.

This clonotype was counted at least ten times. The rearrangement uses TRBV5-1 and TRBJ2-7; D remains unclear. V was pared by 4 bases and J by 2 bases, with 10 bases between. Germline CDR1 reads SGHRS; CDR2 reads YFSETQ. CDR3 size: 13 residues. As DNA, the CDR3 is TGCGCCAGCAGCGGAGCGACTGCCTACGAGCAGTACTTC. It encodes CASSGATAYEQYF.

By its share, this clonotype is medium-sized (0.01 to 0.1%). V is TRBV12-3 or TRBV12-4 and J is TRBJ1-1; a possible D gene is TRBD1 (6 bases). The V gene lost 2 bases and the J gene lost 7 bases, with 14 bases spanning the gap. The CDR3 has 14 amino acids. Written as DNA, the CDR3 is TGTGCCAGCAGTTTATTATCAGGGGTAAGTGAAGCTTTCTTT. Amino acid sequence: CASSLLSGVSEAFF.

This clonotype was picked up a small number of times. This CDR3 is CASSSLNSPLHF. For the CDR3, the DNA is TGTGCCAGCAGTTCCCTTAATTCACCCCTCCACTTT. The rearrangement uses TRBV28 and TRBJ1-6, with D uncertain. This CDR3 region has 12 residues. Looked up from germline, CDR1 is MDHEN and CDR2 is SYDVKM. Deletions cut 4 bases from V and 6 bases from J, with 4 bases between.

With respect to this clonotype: At one end, the junction sequence differs from germline, possibly due to a read error. The gene calls are TRBV19 and TRBJ2-1; D possibly matches TRBD1 or TRBD2 (5 bases each). Germline-derived CDR1 and CDR2 are LNHDA and SQIVND (reference sequence). CDR3 length: 15 residues. CDR3 nucleotides: TGTGCCAGTAGTCCCGCCGGGACGGCTTACAATGAGCAGTCCTTC. Amino acids: CASSPAGTAYNEQSF.

This clonotype was picked up many times. The J gene is TRBJ2-1, the V gene TRBV19; D possibly uses TRBD1 or TRBD2 (6 bases each). Trimming removed 8 bases from V and 2 bases from J, with 22 bases in between. CDR1 and CDR2 from the germline V gene are LNHDA and SQIVND (reference sequence). The CDR3 contains 17 residues. The CDR3 nucleotides are TGTGCCAGTGGAGTAGGGGGGTCACGATCAACCTACAATGAGCAGTTCTTC. This translates into CASGVGGSRSTYNEQFF.

This clonotype came up many times. The gene calls are TRBV27 and TRBJ1-1; the D gene is possibly TRBD1 (5 bases). From germline, CDR1 is MNHEY and CDR2 SMNVEV (reference sequence). Between the trimmed V and J ends, which lost 2 bases and 0 bases, there was a span of 10 bases. The CDR3 loop spans 15 amino acids. The CDR3 spells CASSLGGRMNTEAFF. For the CDR3, the DNA is TGTGCCAGCAGTTTAGGGGGACGGATGAACACTGAAGCTTTCTTT.